The 22 T cell receptor beta chains reported below all come from one sample, sequenced in a study of CD8+ T cells in alopecia areata. Markers used for sorting pooled cutaneous lymph node cells were CD4, CD8alpha, NKG2D, NKG2ACE and others. As the sequencing template, cDNA was produced by extracting RNA and reverse transcribing it. Method: immunoSEQ multiplex PCR; TCRdb's copy keeps in-frame clones and lacks some. This sample has over 250,000 clones, each found more than once. Sequencing was performed on CD4+ T cells sorted from a lymph node. Receptors were obtained from a C3H/HeJ mouse with alopecia areata. This strain's MHC haplotype is H2-k.

To note about this clone: Mouse germline and gene names are used. Read data end 4 residues before the CDR3 end; the end is taken from the germline J gene. The rearrangement links TRBV19 to TRBJ2-1; 12 bases fit TRBD2. Germline V gene lookup returns CDR1 FNHDT and CDR2 SITEND (reference sequence). The CDR3 runs 13 residues. CDR3 loop: CATRLGGLAEQFF. The covered CDR3 bases are TGTGCCACTAGACTGGGGGGGCTGGCT.

Regarding this clone: All gene names here are mouse names. The read stops 4 residues short of the end of the CDR3; the missing end is completed from the germline J gene. Other nucleotide sequences in the sample specify the same CDR3. The V gene is TRBV13-3, the J gene TRBJ1-2; TRBD1 aligns across 7 bases. CDR1 NNHDY and CDR2 SYVADS come from the germline V gene. The CDR3 is 14 residues long. With V trimmed by 2 bases and J by 4 bases, 5 bases remained unmatched. CDR3 loop: CASSERGRGSDYTF. The sequenced CDR3 bases are TGTGCCAGCAGTGAAAGGGGGCGAGGCTCC.

This clone occurred many times. The genes are named according to mouse. The read halts 4 residues ahead of the CDR3 end, with the missing end drawn from the germline J gene. The same CDR3 arises from other DNA sequences in this sample as well. The chain carries TRBV1 and TRBJ1-2; 9 nucleotides align to TRBD1. The CDR3 is 14 amino acids. The V gene end was trimmed by 1 base and the J gene end by 3 bases; junction bases not matched to a gene: 0. Germline V CDR1 and CDR2: NSQYPW, LRSPGD (reference sequence). Incomplete CDR3 DNA: TGCACCTGCAGTGCAGGGACAGGGGACTCC. Protein product: CTCSAGTGDS. The whole CDR3 sequence reads CTCSAGTGDSDYTF. Supplemented by reference TRBV1 and TRBJ1-2, the full variable domain reads VTLLEQNPRWRLVPRGQAVNLRCILKNSQYPWMSWYQQDLQKQLQWLFTLRSPGDKEVKSLPGADYLATRVTDTELRLQVANMSQGRTLYCTCSAGTGDSDYTFGSGTRLLVI.

Worth noting for this clone: The listed genes are named as in mouse. The CDR3 goes on 4 residues after the read ends, and that part is filled in from the germline J gene. The chain employs TRBV13-3 and TRBJ2-2, with TRBD2 identical over 12 bases. The germline gives CDR1 NNHDY, CDR2 SYVADS. Losses at the gene ends were 4 bases for V and 3 bases for J; bases not matched to a gene: 4. CDR3 length equals 16 residues. Partial CDR3 DNA: TGTGCCAGCAGTCCCCGGGACTGGGGGGACACCGGG. Translated, it gives CASSPRDWGDTG. The entire CDR3 protein is CASSPRDWGDTGQLYF.

As concerns this clone: All gene names here are mouse names. The read terminates 4 residues ahead of where the CDR3 ends, so the germline J gene completes it. This chain uses TRBV1 with TRBJ2-2; TRBD2 aligns across 12 bases. With 3 bases clipped from V and 0 bases from J, the junction kept 8 bases outside the gene matches. CDR1 and CDR2 (germline): NSQYPW, LRSPGD (reference sequence). This CDR3 contains 19 residues. Here the CDR3 reads CTCSALDWGGNANTGQLYF. The CDR3 DNA, read in part, is TGCACCTGCAGTGCCCTCGACTGGGGGGGCAATGCAAACACCGGG.

This clone was seen a handful of times. Gene labels here are mouse ones. With the read ending 4 residues before the CDR3 end, the germline J gene is used to fill in that end. The chain uses TRBV19 and TRBJ2-2, with D hard to call. Between the trimmed V and J ends, which lost 6 bases and 0 bases, there was a span of 6 bases. Germline V gene lookup returns CDR1 FNHDT and CDR2 SITEND (reference sequence). This CDR3 comprises 13 residues. CDR3 residues: CASKQSNTGQLYF. The sequenced CDR3 bases are TGTGCCAGCAAACAGTCAAACACCGGG. Supplemented by reference TRBV19 and TRBJ2-2, the full variable domain reads GGIITQTPKFLIGQEGQKLTLKCQQNFNHDTMYWYRQDSGKGLRLIYYSITENDLQKGDLSEGYDASREKKSSFSLTVTSAQKNEMAVFLCASKQSNTGQLYFGEGSKLTVL.

Regarding this clone: Genes here carry mouse names. The CDR3 extends 3 residues past the end of the read, so its final part is completed from the germline J gene. The chain has TRBV19 and TRBJ1-6; 9 bases map to TRBD1. TRBJ1-6 carries the ORF label, with uncertain function. The CDR3 spans 16 residues. With 4 bases clipped from V and 2 bases from J, the junction kept 4 bases outside the gene matches. CDR1 and CDR2 from the germline V gene are FNHDT and SITEND (reference sequence). CDR3 bases read: TGTGCCAGCAGTCCCGGGACAGGGCCCTATAATTCGCCC. Translation gives CASSPGTGPYNSP. The CDR3 in full is CASSPGTGPYNSPLYF.

This clone was counted only a few times. Gene names and germline match the mouse. Read data end 4 residues before the CDR3 end; the end is taken from the germline J gene. The chain employs TRBV19 and TRBJ2-3; 9 bases align to TRBD2. This CDR3 is built from 15 residues. Trimming removed 3 bases from V and 0 bases from J; junction bases left unmatched: 2. Germline V CDR1 and CDR2: FNHDT, SITEND (reference sequence). The sequenced part of the CDR3 DNA is TGTGCCAGCAGTACCGGGACTGGGAGTGCAGAA. This sequence encodes CASSTGTGSAE. The complete CDR3 protein is CASSTGTGSAETLYF.

Points on this clone: Genes and germline come from the mouse. The read is 4 residues too short to cover the CDR3 end, so that end is filled in from the germline J gene. The chain carries TRBV14 and TRBJ2-1; TRBD1 matches 7 bases. The CDR3 has 14 amino acids. The V segment lost 1 base and the J segment 3 bases; nucleotides outside the gene matches: 1. CDR1 is SGHDT and CDR2 is FRDEAV in the germline V gene. The DNA read from the CDR3 is TGTGCCAGCAGTTTCGGGGACAGCTATGCT. Translating gives CASSFGDSYA. The full CDR3 is CASSFGDSYAEQFF. Full variable domain (outside the CDR3, taken from reference TRBV14 and TRBJ2-1): EAGVTQSPRYAVLQEGQAVSFWCDPISGHDTLYWYQQPRDQGPQLLVYFRDEAVIDNSQLPSDRFSAVRPKGTNSTLKIQSAKQGDTATYLCASSFGDSYAEQFFGPGTRLTVL.

This clone was seen many times. Genes here carry mouse names. The CDR3 goes on 4 residues after the read ends, and that part is filled in from the germline J gene. Other DNA variants within this sample encode the same CDR3. The chain has TRBV1 and TRBJ2-5; 9 bases are shared with TRBD2. The CDR3 is 14 residues long. Germline CDR1 and CDR2: NSQYPW and LRSPGD (reference sequence). The CDR3 sequence: CTCSADWGGDTQYF. CDR3 bases read: TGCACCTGCAGTGCAGACTGGGGGGGAGAC.

Comments on this clone: The genes and germline here are from mouse. The read finishes 4 residues shy of the CDR3 end, and the germline J gene is used to complete it. The V call is TRBV13-2, the J call TRBJ2-2, with D tentatively TRBD1 (6 bases). The CDR3 consists of 15 residues. CDR1 is NNHNN, CDR2 SYGAGS, per germline (reference sequence). Trimming left V 1 base short and J 1 base short, with 8 bases between. CDR3 loop: CASGDPRGNTGQLYF. The covered CDR3 bases are TGTGCCAGCGGTGATCCCAGGGGAAACACCGGG.

This clone was picked up a small number of times. The gene symbols are mouse symbols. The sequenced fragment ends 4 residues before the CDR3 boundary, so the rest is inferred from the germline J gene. Other DNA sequences within the sample encode an identical CDR3. The genes are TRBV5 and TRBJ2-5; a possible D gene is TRBD2 (6 bases). V was pared by 4 bases and J by 3 bases, with 8 bases between. Germline loops: CDR1 LGHNA, CDR2 YNLKQL (reference sequence). The CDR3 contains 13 residues. This CDR3 reads CASSPGLQDTQYF. Partial CDR3 DNA: TGTGCCAGCAGCCCCGGACTGCAAGAC.

Concerning this clone itself: Gene names denote mouse genes. The read finishes 4 residues shy of the CDR3 end, and the germline J gene is used to complete it. This sequence joins TRBV13-1 and TRBJ1-2; TRBD1 matches at 10 bases. Germline CDR1 reads NSHNY; CDR2 reads SYGAGN. V lost 2 bases, J lost 1 base, and 2 bases stayed unmatched. The CDR3 loop spans 15 amino acids. CDR3 DNA, as far as it was read: TGTGCCAGCAGTGAGGGACAGGGGAGAAACTCC. Translated, it gives CASSEGQGRNS. The CDR3 in its entirety is CASSEGQGRNSDYTF.

As concerns this clone: Just one base apart from a much larger clone, this may be a read error. All gene names here are mouse names. The missing CDR3 end, 4 residues past where the read stops, is filled in from the germline J gene. The chain links TRBV19 to TRBJ2-5, with 9 bases matching TRBD2. Germline CDR1 FNHDT, CDR2 SITEND (reference sequence). V shed 4 bases and J 3 bases; nucleotides not matched to a gene: 0. CDR3 length equals 13 residues. CDR3 protein: CASSGTGQDTQYF. The covered CDR3 bases are TGTGCCAGCAGTGGGACTGGGCAAGAC.

This clone was seen a handful of times. Germline and genes here are mouse. The read ends 4 residues early relative to the CDR3; the germline J gene fills the gap. The genes are TRBV13-3 and TRBJ2-5, with 11 bases fitting TRBD1. The germline CDR1 and CDR2 sequences are NNHDY and SYVADS. The CDR3 spans 15 residues. Germline trimming cut 4 bases from V and 3 bases from J; bases unmatched to any gene: 4. CDR3 DNA (partial): TGTGCCAGCAGTTACCGGGACAGGGGGCAAGAC. It yields the protein CASSYRDRGQD. The complete CDR3 reads CASSYRDRGQDTQYF.

Points on this clone: The genes are named according to mouse. The read ends 4 residues shy of where the CDR3 ends; the end is completed using the germline J gene. J is TRBJ2-1 and V is TRBV13-1; TRBD1 matches 10 bases. The germline V gene has CDR1 NSHNY and CDR2 SYGAGN. The CDR3 has 15 amino acids. V lost 3 bases, J lost 6 bases, and 6 bases stayed unmatched. The CDR3 DNA, read in part, is TGTGCCAGCAGTGCCCGGGACAGGGGTGGTGCT. Amino acid sequence: CASSARDRGGA. The entire CDR3 is CASSARDRGGAEQFF.

This clone was observed a few times. The gene symbols are mouse symbols. The read terminates 3 residues before the CDR3 end, so the remaining end is supplied by the germline J gene. This chain connects TRBV13-1 to TRBJ1-6, with D uncertain. TRBJ1-6 is an open reading frame, and its role is uncertain. Germline V CDR1 and CDR2: NSHNY, SYGAGN. The CDR3 loop spans 13 amino acids. Between the trimmed V and J ends, which lost 4 bases and 4 bases, there was a span of 6 bases. The sequenced part of the CDR3 DNA is TGTGCCAGCAGTCTGGGATATAATTCGCCC. As protein: CASSLGYNSP. The full CDR3 protein reads CASSLGYNSPLYF.

As concerns this clone: These gene names are mouse names. Read coverage stops 4 residues before the CDR3 terminus; the germline J gene supplies the remainder. This rearrangement joins TRBV5 to TRBJ2-7; D perhaps matches TRBD2 (5 bases). Trimming cost V 1 base and J 3 bases, with 10 bases left between them. This CDR3 is 14 amino acids long. Germline CDR1 reads LGHNA; CDR2 reads YNLKQL (reference sequence). The DNA read from the CDR3 is TGTGCCAGCAGCCAAGCTCCTGGGAGCTAT. Encoded protein: CASSQAPGSY. The CDR3 in its entirety is CASSQAPGSYEQYF.

Regarding this clone: Gene names are the mouse ones. Other DNA sequences in this specimen translate into the identical CDR3. The CDR3 here is CTCSADRASQNTLYF. CDR3 bases read: TGCACCTGCAGTGCAGACAGGGCTAGTCAAAAC. V usage is TRBV1 and J usage is TRBJ2-4; D might be TRBD1 (5 bases). The CDR3 end lies 4 residues beyond the end of the read and is filled in from the germline J gene. Trimming took off 0 bases at V and 0 bases at J, with 7 bases between the two ends. The CDR3 has 15 residues. Germline loops: CDR1 NSQYPW, CDR2 LRSPGD (reference sequence).

The table lists this clone with a few counts. The gene names here belong to mouse. The read terminates 4 residues ahead of where the CDR3 ends, so the germline J gene completes it. The V and J genes are TRBV31 and TRBJ2-1, with 7 bases identical to TRBD2. The CDR3 covers 14 residues. Germline CDR1 and CDR2: GKSSPN and SITVG. V trimming: 4 bases; J trimming: 1 base; junction bases outside the gene matches: 4. The CDR3 bases that were read are TGTGCCTGGAAGGTCTGGGGGAACTATGCT. Its translation is CAWKVWGNYA. The full CDR3 protein reads CAWKVWGNYAEQFF.

Turning to this clone: Gene and germline names: mouse. Read coverage stops 4 residues before the CDR3 terminus; the germline J gene supplies the remainder. The rearrangement links TRBV17 to TRBJ2-5; D is possibly TRBD1 (7 bases). Germline V lookup: CDR1 MNHDT, CDR2 YYDKIL. This CDR3 spans 13 amino acids. The CDR3 bases that were read are TGTGCTAGCAGTACCAGGGGGGAAGAC. This translates into CASSTRGED. The whole CDR3 is CASSTRGEDTQYF.

A remark on this clone: All gene names here are mouse names. The CDR3 end falls 4 residues outside the read, so it is completed with the germline J gene. The same CDR3 also results from other DNA sequences found in this sample. This chain links TRBV13-1 with TRBJ2-2; TRBD2 aligns across 8 bases. The J segment lost 4 bases and the V segment lost 0 bases, leaving 2 bases of the junction unmatched. This CDR3 has 15 amino acids. In germline, CDR1 is NSHNY, CDR2 SYGAGN. CDR3 region: CASSDALGGTGQLYF. CDR3 bases read: TGTGCCAGCAGTGATGCCCTGGGGGGCACCGGG.